Below, 5 T cell receptor beta chains from the same sample are listed, as sequenced in a study of T cell responses to AZD1222 COVID-19 vaccine. Assay: immunoSEQ multiplex PCR; the TCRdb copy retains only in-frame clones and omits some. The sample records about 93,000 clones, 80% to 90% being singletons. Sequences were derived from peripheral blood, sampled 28 days after the second AZD1222 dose. All receptors derive from an adult who received the AZD1222 COVID-19 vaccine.

This sequence joins TRBV19 and TRBJ1-6, with a possible D match to TRBD1 (6 bases). This CDR3 is 14 amino acids long. Per the germline V gene, CDR1 is LNHDA and CDR2 is SQIVND (reference sequence). V lost 6 bases and J lost 10, with 16 bases in between. Here the CDR3 DNA reads TGTGCCAGTAGACCGGGGCCAGGGGAATCACCCCTCCACTTT. This gives the protein CASRPGPGESPLHF.

V usage is TRBV5-6 and J usage is TRBJ2-1; perhaps TRBD2 as D (6 bases). This CDR3 has 15 residues. V gave up 0 bases and J gave up 3 bases, with 10 bases separating them. Germline CDR1 and CDR2: SGHDT and YYEEEE. The CDR3 loop is CASSLVGRDYNEQFF. The CDR3 DNA sequence: TGTGCCAGCAGCTTGGTTGGGCGGGACTACAATGAGCAGTTCTTC.

This chain joins TRBV15 and TRBJ2-7; D is possibly TRBD2 (6 bases). Looked up from germline, CDR1 is LNHNV and CDR2 is YYDKDF (reference sequence). This CDR3 is 14 amino acids long. V was cut by 1 base and J by 6 bases, with 13 bases left in between. CDR3 bases: TGTGCCACCAGCAGAGGAGGATTGGGGGGCGAGCAGTACTTC. Encoded protein: CATSRGGLGGEQYF.

The chain carries TRBV5-6 and TRBJ1-2, with TRBD1 matching over 11 bases. V was pared by 0 bases and J by 1 base, with 5 bases of the junction left unmatched. The germline V gene encodes CDR1 SGHDT and CDR2 YYEEEE. The CDR3 sequence is 17 residues long. The CDR3 DNA sequence: TGTGCCAGCAGCTTGGCACGGACAGGGGGCCGTAACTATGGCTACACCTTC. It translates to CASSLARTGGRNYGYTF.

The chain combines TRBV12-5 with TRBJ1-6, with no clear D. Per the germline V gene, CDR1 is LGHNT and CDR2 is FRNRAP. Trimming pared 8 bases from V and 8 bases from J, leaving 16 bases between. This CDR3 contains 14 residues. CDR3 sequence reads: CASKGRTGDSPLHF. CDR3 nucleotide sequence: TGTGCTAGTAAGGGCCGCACTGGGGATTCACCCCTCCACTTT. Complete variable domain (other parts from reference TRBV12-5 and TRBJ1-6): DARVTQTPRHKVTEMGQEVTMRCQPILGHNTVFWYRQTMMQGLELLAYFRNRAPLDDSGMPKDRFSAEMPDATLATLKIQPSEPRDSAVYFCASKGRTGDSPLHFGNGTRLTVT.